This TCR beta chain was found in a study of cytomegalovirus exposure and HLA in healthy donors (dated by TCRdb to the late 2010s). The study in broad terms: According to a later analysis, one platform produced both the 110 or so validation repertoires and the 666 repertoires of the first cohort. A separate validation cohort of about 110 different subjects was used in addition to the roughly 670-subject first cohort. The study aimed to test whether signatures of past pathogen exposure could be identified by cataloging public T cell receptors. High-throughput TCR immunosequencing, statistical association of individual TCRs with disease status, and machine learning were combined to predict cytomegalovirus infection status.

Libraries were prepared through the immunoSEQ multiplex PCR assay. In the original analysis: To diagnose cytomegalovirus status from the catalog of TCR beta chain sequences, a statistical classification framework was built. Held by TCRdb, this immuneACCESS table contains in-frame sequences only and omits some clones. Under half of the omission traces to an unresolved V gene where checked; the cause of the rest is unknown. V and J calls plus clone size are reproduced from that table; the DNA served to infer D and trimming. The sample has more than 250,000 clones on record, around 86% of them singletons. Of the sample, more than 0.8% is held by the ten largest clones. The germline V gene specifies SGHTA as CDR1 and FQGTGA as CDR2. The CDR3 measures 16 amino acids from cysteine to phenylalanine. The DNA shown is the 48-base CDR3, in frame from base 1. V is cut by 2 bases and J by 0 bases, and the space between the germline ends is 12 bases.

Of note for this clone: Its antigen is currently not known. There are no base qualities to consult, and no much larger clone falls within one base.

What the research found in general, with its limitations: A few of the identified cytomegalovirus-associated TCR beta chains were confirmed in vitro to be specific for cytomegalovirus antigens. Most TCR sequences were seen in very few donors, while some public TCRs were found in many individuals. It was suggested by the authors that the approach could potentially be generalized to other disease states and immunological phenotypes. The classifier was reported to diagnose cytomegalovirus status with high specificity and sensitivity in both the original and validation cohorts. A later analysis found that TCRs clustered in the first cohort also tended to co-occur in the 95 to 150 validation repertoires, with 94% of cluster scores above 0. In the study, 150 to 200 TCR beta chains were listed as associated with cytomegalovirus. The validation cohort had no HLA typing available for a later analysis, so co-occurrence within that cohort was assessed over all 130 or so repertoires.

Separate from the roughly 660-subject first cohort, the validation cohort of 120 subjects was the group to which the donors belonged. Sequencing was carried out using PBMCs. The receptor chain draws on TRBV7-3 and TRBJ2-3; 6 matching bases give a weak D call of TRBD1. The source is a woman aged 18-30 years in good health and CMV-seronegative. The CDR3 amino acid sequence is: CASSLGIGGSTDTQYF. The DNA is as follows: TGTGCCAGCAGCTTAGGAATAGGGGGTAGCACAGATACGCAGTATTTT.